The TCR beta chain described here comes from a study of blood T cell repertoires in COVID-19. Participants, about 18 to 90 years old, spanned 24 US areas. The V gene end was trimmed by 3 bases and the J gene end by 5 bases; junction bases not matched to a gene: 12. This CDR3 has 17 residues. Germline V gives CDR1 MGHRA, CDR2 YSYEKL. In the original analysis: Estimates of nucleated cell counts were drawn from the amplification of reference gene primers. The repertoire was sequenced with immunoSEQ multiplex PCR; TCRdb's copy has only in-frame clones and lacks some. Clonal size and the V and J genes are those of that table, whereas D and trimming came from the DNA. The table records 250,000 to 300,000 clones, under 95% of them present only once.

The rearrangement joins TRBV4-1 to TRBJ2-2; TRBD1 matches 7 bases. The sample was PBMCs or T cells enriched from blood (not recorded which). This TCR was sampled from a woman aged 40 to 55 with acute COVID-19. CDR3 protein: CASSQPSTGRWTGELFF. The CDR3 region has the DNA TGCGCCAGCAGCCAGCCTTCGACAGGGAGATGGACCGGGGAGCTGTTTTTT.